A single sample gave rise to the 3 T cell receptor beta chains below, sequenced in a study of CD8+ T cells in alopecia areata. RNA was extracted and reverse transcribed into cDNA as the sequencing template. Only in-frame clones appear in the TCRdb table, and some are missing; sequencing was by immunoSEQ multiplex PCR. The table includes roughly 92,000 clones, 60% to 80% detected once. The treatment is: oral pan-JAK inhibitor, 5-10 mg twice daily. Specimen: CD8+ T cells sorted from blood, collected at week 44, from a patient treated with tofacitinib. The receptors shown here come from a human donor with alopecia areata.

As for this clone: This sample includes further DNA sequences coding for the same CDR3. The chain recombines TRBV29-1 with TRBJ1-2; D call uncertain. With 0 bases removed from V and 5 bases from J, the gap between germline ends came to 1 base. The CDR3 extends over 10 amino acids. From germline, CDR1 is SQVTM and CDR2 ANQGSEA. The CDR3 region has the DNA TGCAGCGTTGAAGATTATGGCTACACCTTC. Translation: CSVEDYGYTF.

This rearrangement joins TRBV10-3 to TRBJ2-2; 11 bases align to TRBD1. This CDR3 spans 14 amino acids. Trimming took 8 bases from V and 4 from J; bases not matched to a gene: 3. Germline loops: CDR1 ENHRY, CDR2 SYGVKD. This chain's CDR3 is CAIGTGGGTGELFF. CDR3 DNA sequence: TGTGCCATCGGGACAGGGGGAGGCACCGGGGAGCTGTTTTTT.

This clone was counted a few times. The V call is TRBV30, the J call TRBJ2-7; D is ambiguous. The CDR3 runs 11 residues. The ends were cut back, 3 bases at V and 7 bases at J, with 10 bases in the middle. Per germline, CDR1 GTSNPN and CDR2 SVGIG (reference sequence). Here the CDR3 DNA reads TGTGCCTGGAGCCTCGATGGAGAGCAGTACTTC. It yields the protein CAWSLDGEQYF.